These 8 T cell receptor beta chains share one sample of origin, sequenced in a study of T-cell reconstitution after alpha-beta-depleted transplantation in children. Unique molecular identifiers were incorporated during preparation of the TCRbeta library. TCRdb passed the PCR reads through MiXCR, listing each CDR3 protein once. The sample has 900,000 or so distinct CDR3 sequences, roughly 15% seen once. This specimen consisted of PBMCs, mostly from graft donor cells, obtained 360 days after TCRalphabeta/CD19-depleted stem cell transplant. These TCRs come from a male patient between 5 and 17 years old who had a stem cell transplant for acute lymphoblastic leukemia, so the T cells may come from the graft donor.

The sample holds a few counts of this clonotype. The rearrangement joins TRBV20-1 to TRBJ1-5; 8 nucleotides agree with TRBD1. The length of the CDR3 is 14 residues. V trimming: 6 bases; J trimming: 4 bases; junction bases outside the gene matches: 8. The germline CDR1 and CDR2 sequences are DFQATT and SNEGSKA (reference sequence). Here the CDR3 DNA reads TGCAGTGCAAGGGGACAGGTCGGGAATCAGCCCCAGCATTTT. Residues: CSARGQVGNQPQHF.

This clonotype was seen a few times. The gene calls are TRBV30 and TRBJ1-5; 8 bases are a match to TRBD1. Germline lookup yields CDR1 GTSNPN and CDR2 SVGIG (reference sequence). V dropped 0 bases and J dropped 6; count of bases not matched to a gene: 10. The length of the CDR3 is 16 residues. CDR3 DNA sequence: TGTGCCTGGAGTGTACTGGGCAGGGGGCAGTTTCAGCCCCAGCATTTT. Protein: CAWSVLGRGQFQPQHF.

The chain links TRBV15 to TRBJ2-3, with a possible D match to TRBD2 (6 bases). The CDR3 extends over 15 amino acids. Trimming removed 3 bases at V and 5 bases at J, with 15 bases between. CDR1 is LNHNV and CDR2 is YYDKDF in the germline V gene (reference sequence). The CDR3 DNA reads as TGTGCCACCAGCAGGTCTGCGGGATTTGGAGATACGCAGTATTTT. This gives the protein CATSRSAGFGDTQYF.

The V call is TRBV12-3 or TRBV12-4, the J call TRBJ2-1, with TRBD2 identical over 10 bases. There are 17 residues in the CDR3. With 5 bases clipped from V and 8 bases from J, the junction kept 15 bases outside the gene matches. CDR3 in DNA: TGTGCCAGCAGTCCGGGACGTCTAGCGGGAGTGGGCGATGAGCAGTTCTTC. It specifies CASSPGRLAGVGDEQFF.

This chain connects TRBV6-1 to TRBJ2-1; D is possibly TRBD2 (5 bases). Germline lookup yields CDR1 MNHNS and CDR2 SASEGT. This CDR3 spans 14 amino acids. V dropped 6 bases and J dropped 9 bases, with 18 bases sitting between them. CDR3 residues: CASRLTEAGAEQFF. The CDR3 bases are TGTGCCAGCAGGCTCACTGAGGCGGGCGCTGAGCAGTTCTTC.

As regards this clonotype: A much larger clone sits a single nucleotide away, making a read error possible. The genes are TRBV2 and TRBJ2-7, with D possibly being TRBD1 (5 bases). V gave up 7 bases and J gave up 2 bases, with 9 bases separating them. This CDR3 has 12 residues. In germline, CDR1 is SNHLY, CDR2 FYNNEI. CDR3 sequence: CASTDRAYEQYF. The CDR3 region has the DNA TGTGCCAGCACCGACAGAGCCTACGAGCAGTACTTC.

This CDR3 reads CSARGTSGRSEQYF. The CDR3 DNA is TGCAGTGCTAGAGGTACTAGCGGGAGGTCCGAGCAGTACTTC. The chain is built from TRBV20-1 and TRBJ2-7, with TRBD2 matching over 12 bases. Germline V gene sequence: CDR1 DFQATT, CDR2 SNEGSKA (reference sequence). Trimming at V came to 1 base and at J to 6 bases, leaving 4 bases not matched to a gene. The CDR3 consists of 14 residues.

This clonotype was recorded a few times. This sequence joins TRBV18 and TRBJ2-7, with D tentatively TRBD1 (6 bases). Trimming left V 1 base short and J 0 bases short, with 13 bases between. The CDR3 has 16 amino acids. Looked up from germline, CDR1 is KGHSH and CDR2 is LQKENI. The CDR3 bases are TGTGCCAGCTCACCACACCCGAGGGGGAGCTCCTACGAGCAGTACTTC. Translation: CASSPHPRGSSYEQYF.